This T cell receptor (beta chain) was sequenced for a study of blood T cell repertoires in COVID-19. Overall study context: Material from acute and convalescent COVID-19 was sourced from the United States, Italy and Spain.

Under the authors' procedure: Reference gene primer amplification gave estimated nucleated cell counts. Generated by immunoSEQ multiplex PCR, the TCRdb table keeps only in-frame clones and is missing some. V and J calls and clone size are those listed in that table; D and trimming were worked out from the DNA. This sample has tens of thousands of clones, with more than 80% found just once. Germline values: CDR1 KGHSH, CDR2 LQKENI. V was trimmed by 0 bases and J by 3 bases, leaving 5 bases between them. CDR3 length equals 13 residues. This clonotype was obtained from a man in his 60s with acute or convalescent COVID-19. The chain uses TRBV18 and TRBJ1-2; no reliable D call. Sequencing was done on a sample of peripheral blood. The chain's CDR3 is CASSPPTDYGYTF. DNA of the CDR3: TGTGCCAGCTCACCACCAACTGACTATGGCTACACCTTC.